The text below deals with one T cell receptor beta chain. Produced via immunoSEQ multiplex PCR; TCRdb's table is partial and in-frame only. The table includes approximately 8,000 clones, more than 50% detected once. The entry originates in a study of early stage breast cancer tumors. The sample taken for sequencing was breast tumor tissue. The clonotype comes from a person aged 65-85 years with breast cancer.

Here the CDR3 reads CASRSGSSPLHF. For the CDR3, the DNA is TGTGCCAGCAGGTCTGGGAGTTCACCCCTCCACTTT. This chain joins TRBV27 and TRBJ1-6; D not resolved. The germline gives CDR1 MNHEY, CDR2 SMNVEV (reference sequence). The CDR3 is 12 amino acids. Trimming left V 6 bases short and J 9 bases short, with 9 bases between.